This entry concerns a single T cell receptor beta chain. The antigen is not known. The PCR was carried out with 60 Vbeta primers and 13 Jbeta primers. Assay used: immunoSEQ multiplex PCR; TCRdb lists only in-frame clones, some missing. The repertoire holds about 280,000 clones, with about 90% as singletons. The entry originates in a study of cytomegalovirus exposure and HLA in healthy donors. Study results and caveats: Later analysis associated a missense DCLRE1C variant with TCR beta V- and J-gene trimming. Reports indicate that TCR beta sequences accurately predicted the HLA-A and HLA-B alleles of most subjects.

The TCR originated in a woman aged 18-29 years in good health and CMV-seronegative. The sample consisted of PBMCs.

CDR3 sequence: CASSIAGGQQPQHF. The CDR3 DNA reads as TGTGCCAGTAGTATTGCCGGGGGGCAACAGCCCCAGCATTTT. This chain joins TRBV19 and TRBJ1-5, with D perhaps TRBD1 (6 bases). Germline CDR1 LNHDA, CDR2 SQIVND (reference sequence). This CDR3 contains 14 residues. V shed 3 bases and J shed 7 bases, with 13 bases lying between them.